Listed below are T cell receptor beta chains from one sample, sequenced in a study of Ad26.COV2.S vaccination and SARS-CoV-2 variants. The repertoire was sequenced with immunoSEQ multiplex PCR; TCRdb's copy has only in-frame clones and lacks some. The table includes some 390,000 clones, roughly nine tenths detected once. The specimen was peripheral blood, collected in a trial of Ad26.COV2.S vaccine versus placebo. The receptors derive from a person between 18 and 59 years old who received the Ad26.COV2.S COVID-19 vaccine or a placebo. Both conserved end residues are part of each CDR3. The D gene is left open where the match is weak. Size is omitted from some rows. Given values are once, few, many or a class for expanded clones.

>TRBV5-1|.|TRBJ2-1|TRBD2
CASSFETSGVEQFF
TGCGCCAGCAGCTTTGAGACTAGCGGGGTGGAGCAGTTCTTC
>TRBV10-3|.|TRBJ1-6|.
CAISESRPGEYNSPLHF
TGTGCCATCAGTGAGTCGAGGCCAGGGGAATATAATTCACCCCTCCACTTT
>TRBV25-1|.|TRBJ1-2|.
CASSEYMPGAAGYGYTF
TGTGCCAGCAGTGAATATATGCCAGGGGCCGCGGGCTATGGCTACACCTTC
>TRBV7-2|.|TRBJ2-2|TRBD2
CASSSALAVLSRELFF
TGTGCCAGCAGCTCGGCACTAGCGGTACTGAGCAGGGAGCTGTTTTTT
>TRBV11-3|.|TRBJ2-2|TRBD1
CASSLAGQAGELFF
TGTGCCAGCAGCTTAGCCGGACAGGCCGGGGAGCTGTTTTTT
>TRBV10-3|.|TRBJ1-3|TRBD1
CAISGDRDGNTIYF
TGTGCCATCAGTGGGGACAGGGACGGAAACACCATATATTTT
>TRBV12-3/TRBV12-4|few|TRBJ1-2|.
CASSFGYGYTF
TGTGCCAGCAGTTTTGGTTATGGCTACACCTTC
>TRBV20-1|.|TRBJ1-1|.
CSARHQAEAFF
TGCAGTGCTAGACACCAGGCTGAAGCTTTCTTT
>TRBV10-2|.|TRBJ1-5|.
CASSEFEISNQPQHF
TGCGCCAGCAGTGAGTTTGAGATAAGCAATCAGCCCCAGCATTTT
>TRBV24-1|.|TRBJ2-3|.
CATSQGWADTQYF
TGTGCCACCAGTCAGGGGTGGGCAGATACGCAGTATTTT
>TRBV23-1|.|TRBJ2-2|.
CASSQGPNTGELFF
TGCGCCAGCAGTCAAGGTCCGAACACCGGGGAGCTGTTTTTT
>TRBV19|once|TRBJ1-1|.
CASSLPPGRAFF
TGTGCCAGTAGTCTCCCCCCGGGGAGAGCTTTCTTT
>TRBV7-2|.|TRBJ2-3|.
CASSLVSADTQYF
TGTGCCAGCAGCTTAGTCTCGGCAGATACGCAGTATTTT
>TRBV11-2|once|TRBJ2-1|.
CASSYGLNEQFF
TGTGCCAGCAGCTATGGGCTTAATGAGCAGTTCTTC
>TRBV6-2/TRBV6-3|.|TRBJ1-1|TRBD1
CASSYSNEPGQGGLNTEAFF
TGTGCCAGCAGTTACTCCAACGAACCGGGACAGGGAGGATTGAACACTGAAGCTTTCTTT